This T cell receptor (beta chain) was documented in a study of T cells in Graves' hyperthyroidism and ophthalmopathy. The TCR beta CDR3 regions underwent amplification using RNA transcripts as the source. TCR CDR3 underwent first-round RT-PCR with the HTBI primer set. TCRdb recomputed calls from the multiplex PCR reads with MiXCR, one row per CDR3 protein. The sample contains 500,000 to 800,000 distinct CDR3 sequences, roughly 15% of which appear only once. General observations from the study: Blood samples included most of the expanded thyroid clonotypes exceeding 0.001.

Germline V gene lookup returns CDR1 DFQATT and CDR2 SNEGSKA (reference sequence). After removal of 6 bases from V and 4 bases from J, the junction contained 2 bases not matched to a gene. The CDR3 spans 12 residues. With respect to this clonotype: What it recognizes is unknown.

The receptor was derived from a woman between 50 and 59 years old with Graves' ophthalmopathy. The sequencing input was blood. V gene TRBV20-1 combines with J gene TRBJ2-2; 7 positions match TRBD2. This chain's CDR3 is CSARTSTGELFF. The CDR3 DNA is TGCAGTGCCAGGACTAGCACCGGGGAGCTGTTTTTT.